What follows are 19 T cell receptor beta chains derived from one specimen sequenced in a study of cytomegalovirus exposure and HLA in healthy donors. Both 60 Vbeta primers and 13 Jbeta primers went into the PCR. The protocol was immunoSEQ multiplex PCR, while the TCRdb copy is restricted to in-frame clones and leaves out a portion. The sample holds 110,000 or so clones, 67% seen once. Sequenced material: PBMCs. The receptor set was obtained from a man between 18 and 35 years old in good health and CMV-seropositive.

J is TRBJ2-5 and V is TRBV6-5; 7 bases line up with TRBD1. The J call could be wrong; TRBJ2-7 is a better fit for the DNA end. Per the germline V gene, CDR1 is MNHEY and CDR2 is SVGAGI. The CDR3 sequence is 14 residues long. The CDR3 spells CASSAHPQGYEQYF. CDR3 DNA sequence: TGTGCCAGCAGTGCCCACCCACAGGGGTACGAGCAGTACTTC.

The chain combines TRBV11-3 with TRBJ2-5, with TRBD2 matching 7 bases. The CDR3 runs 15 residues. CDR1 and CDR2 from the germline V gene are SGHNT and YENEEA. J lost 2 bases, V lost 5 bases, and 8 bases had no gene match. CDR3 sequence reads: CASSPGSGVQETQYF. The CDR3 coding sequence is TGTGCCAGCAGCCCCGGGAGCGGGGTGCAAGAGACCCAGTACTTC.

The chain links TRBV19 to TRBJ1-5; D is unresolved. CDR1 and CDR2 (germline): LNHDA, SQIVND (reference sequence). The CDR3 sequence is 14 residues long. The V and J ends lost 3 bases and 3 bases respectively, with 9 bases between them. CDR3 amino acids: CASSMFAVNQPQHF. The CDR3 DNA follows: TGTGCCAGTAGTATGTTTGCAGTCAATCAGCCCCAGCATTTT.

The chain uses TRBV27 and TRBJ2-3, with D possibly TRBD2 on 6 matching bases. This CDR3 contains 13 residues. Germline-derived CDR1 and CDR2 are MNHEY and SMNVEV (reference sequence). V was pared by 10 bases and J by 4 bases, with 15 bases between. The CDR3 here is CATRGTLADTQYF. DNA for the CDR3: TGTGCCACCAGAGGGACTTTGGCAGATACGCAGTATTTT.

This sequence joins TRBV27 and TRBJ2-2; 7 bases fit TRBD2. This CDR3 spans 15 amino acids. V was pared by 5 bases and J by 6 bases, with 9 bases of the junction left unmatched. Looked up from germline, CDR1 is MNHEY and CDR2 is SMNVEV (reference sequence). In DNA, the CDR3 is TGTGCCAGCAGTCCTGAGCGGGGTTGGGCCGGGGAGCTGTTTTTT. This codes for CASSPERGWAGELFF.

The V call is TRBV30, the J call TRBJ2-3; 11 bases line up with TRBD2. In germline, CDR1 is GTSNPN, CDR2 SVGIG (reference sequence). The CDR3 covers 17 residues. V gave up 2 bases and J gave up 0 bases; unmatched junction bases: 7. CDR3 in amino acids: CAWSRLAGGLSTDTQYF. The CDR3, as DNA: TGTGCCTGGAGTCGCCTAGCGGGGGGCCTTAGCACAGATACGCAGTATTTT.

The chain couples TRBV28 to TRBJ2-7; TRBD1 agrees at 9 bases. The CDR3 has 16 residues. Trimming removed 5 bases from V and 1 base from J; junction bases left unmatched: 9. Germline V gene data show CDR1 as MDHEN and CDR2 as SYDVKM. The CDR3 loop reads CASSPSGTGRSYEQYV. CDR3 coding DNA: TGTGCCAGCAGTCCGTCCGGGACAGGGAGGTCCTACGAGCAGTACGTC.

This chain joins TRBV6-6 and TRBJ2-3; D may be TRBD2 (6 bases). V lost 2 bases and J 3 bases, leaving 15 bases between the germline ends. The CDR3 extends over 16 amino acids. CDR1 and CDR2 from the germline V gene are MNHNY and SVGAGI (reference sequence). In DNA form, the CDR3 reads TGTGCCAGCAGTTACCTCGGGGGACGATATACAGATACGCAGTATTTT. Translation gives CASSYLGGRYTDTQYF.

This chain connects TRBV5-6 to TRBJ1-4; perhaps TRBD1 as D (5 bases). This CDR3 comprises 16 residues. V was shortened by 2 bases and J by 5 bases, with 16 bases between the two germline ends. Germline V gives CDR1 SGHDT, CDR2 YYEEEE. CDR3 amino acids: CASSFSSGRMNEKLFF. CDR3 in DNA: TGTGCCAGCAGCTTTTCTTCAGGGAGGATGAATGAAAAACTGTTTTTT.

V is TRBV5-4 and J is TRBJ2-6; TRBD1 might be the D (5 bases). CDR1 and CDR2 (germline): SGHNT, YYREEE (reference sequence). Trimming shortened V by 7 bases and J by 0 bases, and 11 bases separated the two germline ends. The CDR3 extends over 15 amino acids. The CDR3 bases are TGTGCCAGCGGCAACAGGACCTCTGGGGCCAACGTCCTGACTTTC. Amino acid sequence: CASGNRTSGANVLTF.

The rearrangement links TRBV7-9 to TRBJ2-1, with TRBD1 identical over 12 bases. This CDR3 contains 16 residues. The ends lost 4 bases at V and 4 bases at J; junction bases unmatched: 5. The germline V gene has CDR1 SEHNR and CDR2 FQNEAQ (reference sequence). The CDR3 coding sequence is TGTGCCAGCAGCTCCGTGGGACAGGGGGCGTACAATGAGCAGTTCTTC. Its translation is CASSSVGQGAYNEQFF.

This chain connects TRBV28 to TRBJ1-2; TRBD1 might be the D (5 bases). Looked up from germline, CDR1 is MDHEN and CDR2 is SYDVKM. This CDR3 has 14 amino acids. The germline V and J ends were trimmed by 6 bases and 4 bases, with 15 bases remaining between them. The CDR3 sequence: CASSDQGPGYGYTF. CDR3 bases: TGTGCCAGCAGCGATCAGGGTCCTGGCTATGGCTACACCTTC.

CDR3 loop: CASRTTSKGGYTF. Written as DNA, the CDR3 is TGTGCCAGCAGAACTACTAGCAAGGGCGGCTACACCTTC. The gene calls are TRBV9 and TRBJ1-2; no reliable D call. The CDR3 length is 13 residues. V was pared by 5 bases and J by 8 bases, with 16 bases between. Germline V lookup: CDR1 SGDLS, CDR2 YYNGEE.

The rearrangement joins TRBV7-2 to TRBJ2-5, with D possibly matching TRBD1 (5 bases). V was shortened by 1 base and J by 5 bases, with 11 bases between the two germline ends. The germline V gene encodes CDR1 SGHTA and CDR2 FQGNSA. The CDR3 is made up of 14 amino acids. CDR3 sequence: CASSLGGAAETQYF. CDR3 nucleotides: TGTGCCAGCAGCTTAGGGGGCGCGGCGGAGACCCAGTACTTC.

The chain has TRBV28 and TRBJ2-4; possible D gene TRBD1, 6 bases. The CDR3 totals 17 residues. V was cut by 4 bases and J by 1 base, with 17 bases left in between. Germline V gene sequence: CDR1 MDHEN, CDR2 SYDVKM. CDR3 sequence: CASSSTGWGLAKNIQYF. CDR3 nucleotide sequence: TGTGCCAGCAGTTCGACAGGTTGGGGCTTGGCCAAAAACATTCAGTACTTC. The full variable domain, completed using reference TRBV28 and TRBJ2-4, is DVKVTQSSRYLVKRTGEKVFLECVQDMDHENMFWYRQDPGLGLRLIYFSYDVKMKEKGDIPEGYSVSREKKERFSLILESASTNQTSMYLCASSSTGWGLAKNIQYFGAGTRLSVL.

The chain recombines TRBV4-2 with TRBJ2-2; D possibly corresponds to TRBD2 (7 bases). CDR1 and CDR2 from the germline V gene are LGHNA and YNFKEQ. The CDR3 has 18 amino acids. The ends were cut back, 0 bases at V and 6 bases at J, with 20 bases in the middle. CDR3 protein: CASSQDRGPGGEAGELFF. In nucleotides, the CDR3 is TGTGCCAGCAGCCAAGATCGCGGGCCGGGGGGCGAGGCCGGGGAGCTGTTTTTT.

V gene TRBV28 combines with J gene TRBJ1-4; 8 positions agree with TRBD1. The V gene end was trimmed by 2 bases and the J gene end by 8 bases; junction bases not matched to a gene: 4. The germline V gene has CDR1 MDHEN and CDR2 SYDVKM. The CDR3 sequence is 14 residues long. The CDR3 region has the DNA TGTGCCAGCAGTTTACAGGGGGCCGGCGAAAAACTGTTTTTT. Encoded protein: CASSLQGAGEKLFF.

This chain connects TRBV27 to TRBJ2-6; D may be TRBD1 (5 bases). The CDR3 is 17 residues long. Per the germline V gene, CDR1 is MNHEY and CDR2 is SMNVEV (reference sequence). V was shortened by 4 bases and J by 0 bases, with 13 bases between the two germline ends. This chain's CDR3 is CASSSVQALSGANVLTF. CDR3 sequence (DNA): TGTGCCAGCAGTTCGGTACAGGCACTCTCTGGGGCCAACGTCCTGACTTTC. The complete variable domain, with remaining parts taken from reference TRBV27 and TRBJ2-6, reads EAQVTQNPRYLITVTGKKLTVTCSQNMNHEYMSWYRQDPGLGLRQIYYSMNVEVTDKGDVPEGYKVSRKEKRNFPLILESPSPNQTSLYFCASSSVQALSGANVLTFGAGSRLTVL.

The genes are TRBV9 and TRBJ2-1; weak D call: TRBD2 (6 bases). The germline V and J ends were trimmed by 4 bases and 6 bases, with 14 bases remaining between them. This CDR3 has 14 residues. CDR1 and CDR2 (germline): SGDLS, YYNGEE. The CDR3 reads CASSPTLATNEQFF. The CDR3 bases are TGTGCCAGCAGCCCTACACTAGCTACCAATGAGCAGTTCTTC.